This T cell receptor (beta chain) was obtained from a study of T cells in localized non-small cell lung cancer. The study, taken as a whole, reports: Paired adjacent lung recovered a median roughly 60 of the top 100 tumor clones. Elevated blood T cell density was associated with longer overall survival.

The germline V gene encodes CDR1 SEHNR and CDR2 FQNEAQ (reference sequence). V was shortened by 4 bases and J by 0 bases, with 16 bases between the two germline ends. The CDR3 length is 17 residues. The method was immunoSEQ multiplex PCR; TCRdb's version includes in-frame clones alone and lacks a portion of them. Altogether approximately 81,000 clones are present, 70% to 90% being singletons, with the ten largest covering 20% to 25%. This clone was seen only a few times. Its specificity is unknown. The rearrangement links TRBV7-9 to TRBJ1-3; D is undetermined. The sample consisted of peripheral blood, taken before any cancer treatment. The clonotype was recovered from a woman aged 35-75 years with stage I squamous cell lung carcinoma. The CDR3 loop reads CASSYTSAASSGNTIYF. In nucleotides, the CDR3 is TGTGCCAGCAGCTACACGTCCGCGGCCTCCTCTGGAAACACCATATATTTT.